This entry describes one T cell receptor (beta chain). The data are from a study of blood T cell repertoires in COVID-19. The overall study: Acute and convalescent COVID-19 samples came from the United States, Italy and Spain. From T cells, B-cell-depleted T cells, or PBMCs came the material, which was cDNA or gDNA.

Trimming removed 4 bases from V and 6 bases from J, with 14 bases in between. CDR3 length equals 14 residues. The germline CDR1 and CDR2 sequences are PRHDT and FYEKMQ (reference sequence). The data were produced by immunoSEQ multiplex PCR, yet TCRdb's version contains in-frame clones alone and is incomplete. The table includes a few hundred thousand clones, about 87% detected once. The clonotype originates from a man in his 60s with acute or convalescent COVID-19. The chain employs TRBV13 and TRBJ2-3, with D perhaps matching TRBD1 (6 bases). Sequenced sample: peripheral blood. CDR3 in amino acids: CASSSMGARDTQYF. The DNA of the CDR3 is TGTGCCAGCAGCTCTATGGGGGCGCGGGATACGCAGTATTTT.